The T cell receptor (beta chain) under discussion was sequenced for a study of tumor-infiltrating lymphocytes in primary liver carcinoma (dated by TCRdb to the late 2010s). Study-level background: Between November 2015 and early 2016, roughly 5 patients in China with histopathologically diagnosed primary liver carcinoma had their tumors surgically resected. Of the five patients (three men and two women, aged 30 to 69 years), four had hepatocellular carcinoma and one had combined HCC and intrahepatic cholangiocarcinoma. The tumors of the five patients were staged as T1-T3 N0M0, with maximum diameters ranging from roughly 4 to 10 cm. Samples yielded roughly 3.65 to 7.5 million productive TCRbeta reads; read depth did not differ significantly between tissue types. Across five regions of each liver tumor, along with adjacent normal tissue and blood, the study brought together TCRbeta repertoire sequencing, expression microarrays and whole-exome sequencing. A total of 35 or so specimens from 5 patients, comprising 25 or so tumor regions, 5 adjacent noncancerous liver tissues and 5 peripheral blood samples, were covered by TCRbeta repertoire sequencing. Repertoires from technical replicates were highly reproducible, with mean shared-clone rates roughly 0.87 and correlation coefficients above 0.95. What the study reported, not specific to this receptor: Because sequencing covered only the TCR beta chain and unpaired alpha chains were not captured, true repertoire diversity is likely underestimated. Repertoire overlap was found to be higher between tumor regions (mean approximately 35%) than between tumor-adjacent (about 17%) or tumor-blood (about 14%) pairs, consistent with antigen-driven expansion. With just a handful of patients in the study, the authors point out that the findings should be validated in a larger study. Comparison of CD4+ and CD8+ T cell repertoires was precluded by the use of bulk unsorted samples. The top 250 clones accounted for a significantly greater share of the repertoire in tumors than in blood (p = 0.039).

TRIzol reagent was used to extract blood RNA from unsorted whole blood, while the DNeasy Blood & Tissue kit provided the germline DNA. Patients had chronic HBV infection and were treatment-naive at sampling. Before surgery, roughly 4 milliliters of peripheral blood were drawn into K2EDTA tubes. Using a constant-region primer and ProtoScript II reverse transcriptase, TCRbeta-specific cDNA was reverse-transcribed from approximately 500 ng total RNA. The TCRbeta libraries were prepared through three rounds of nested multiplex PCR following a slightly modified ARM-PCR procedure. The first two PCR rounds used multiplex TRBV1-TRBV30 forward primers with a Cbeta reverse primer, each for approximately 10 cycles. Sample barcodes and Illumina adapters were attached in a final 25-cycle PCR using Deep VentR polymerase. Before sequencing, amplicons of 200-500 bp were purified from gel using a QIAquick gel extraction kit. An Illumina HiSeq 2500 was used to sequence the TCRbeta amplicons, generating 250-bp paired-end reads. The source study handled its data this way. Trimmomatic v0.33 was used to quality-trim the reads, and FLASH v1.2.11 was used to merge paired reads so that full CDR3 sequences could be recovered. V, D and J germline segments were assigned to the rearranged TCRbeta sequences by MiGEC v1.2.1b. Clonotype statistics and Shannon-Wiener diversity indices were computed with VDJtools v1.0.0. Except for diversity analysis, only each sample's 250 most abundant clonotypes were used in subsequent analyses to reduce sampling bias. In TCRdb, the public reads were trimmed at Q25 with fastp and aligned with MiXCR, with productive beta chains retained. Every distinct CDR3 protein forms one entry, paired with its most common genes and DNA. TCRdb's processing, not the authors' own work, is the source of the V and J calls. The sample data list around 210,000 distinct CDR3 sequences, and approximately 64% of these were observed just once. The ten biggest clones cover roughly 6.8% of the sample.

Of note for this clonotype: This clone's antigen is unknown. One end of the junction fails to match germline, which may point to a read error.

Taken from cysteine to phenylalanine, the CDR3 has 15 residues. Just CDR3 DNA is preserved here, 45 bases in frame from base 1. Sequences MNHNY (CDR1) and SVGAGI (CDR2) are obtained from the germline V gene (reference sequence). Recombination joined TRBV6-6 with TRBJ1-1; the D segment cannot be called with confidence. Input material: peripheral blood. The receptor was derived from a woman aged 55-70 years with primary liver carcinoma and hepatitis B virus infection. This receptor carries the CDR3 CASSYFGAPNNETFF. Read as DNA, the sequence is TGTGCCAGCAGTTACTTCGGCGCGCCGAACAATGAAACTTTCTTT.